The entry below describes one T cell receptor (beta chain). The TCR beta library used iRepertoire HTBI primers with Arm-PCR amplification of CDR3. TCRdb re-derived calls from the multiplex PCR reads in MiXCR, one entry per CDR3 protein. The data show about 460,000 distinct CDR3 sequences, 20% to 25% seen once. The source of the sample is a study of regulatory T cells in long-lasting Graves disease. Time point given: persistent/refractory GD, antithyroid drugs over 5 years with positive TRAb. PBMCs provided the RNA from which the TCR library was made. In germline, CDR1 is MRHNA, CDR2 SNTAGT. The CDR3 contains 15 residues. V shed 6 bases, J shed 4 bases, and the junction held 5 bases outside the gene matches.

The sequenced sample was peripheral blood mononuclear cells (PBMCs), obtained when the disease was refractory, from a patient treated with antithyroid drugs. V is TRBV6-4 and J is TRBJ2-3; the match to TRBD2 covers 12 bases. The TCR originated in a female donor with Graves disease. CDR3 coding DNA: TGTGCCAGCAGCCCGACTAGCGGGAGTGCAGATACGCAGTATTTT. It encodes CASSPTSGSADTQYF.